This entry lists 27 T cell receptor beta chains sequenced from one sample in a study of CD8+ T cells in alopecia areata. Treatment here: oral pan-JAK inhibitor, 5-10 mg twice daily. cDNA prepared by RNA extraction and subsequent reverse transcription served as the template for sequencing. Assay used: immunoSEQ multiplex PCR; TCRdb lists only in-frame clones, some missing. In the table there are about 250,000 clones, about 62% of which are singletons. Sequenced material: CD4+ T cells sorted from blood, taken around week 54, from a patient treated with tofacitinib. The receptors were gathered from a human donor with alopecia areata.

This clone was seen only a few times. This chain links TRBV6-6 with TRBJ1-5; TRBD1 agrees at 8 bases. There are 14 residues in the CDR3. The ends lost 5 bases at V and 5 bases at J; junction bases unmatched: 5. From germline, CDR1 is MNHNY and CDR2 SVGAGI (reference sequence). The CDR3 is CASSPTGVYQPQHF. The DNA for the CDR3 is TGTGCCAGCAGTCCGACAGGGGTATATCAGCCCCAGCATTTT.

This chain joins TRBV29-1 and TRBJ2-1; D not certain. V was trimmed by 4 bases and J by 4 bases, leaving 14 bases between them. Germline lookup yields CDR1 SQVTM and CDR2 ANQGSEA. The CDR3 is made up of 14 amino acids. CDR3 residues: CSVVEGRVYNEQFF. The DNA for the CDR3 is TGCAGCGTTGTCGAAGGCCGGGTTTACAATGAGCAGTTCTTC.

This clone was counted only a few times. The chain links TRBV14 to TRBJ2-3; D uncertain. Deletions cut 4 bases from V and 1 base from J, with 12 bases between. Looked up from germline, CDR1 is SGHDN and CDR2 is FVKESK. This CDR3 region has 15 residues. CDR3 region: CASSLPSLGTDTQYF. CDR3 bases: TGTGCCAGCAGCCTCCCTTCATTGGGCACAGATACGCAGTATTTT. Looking up the rest from reference TRBV14 and TRBJ2-3 gives the full variable domain: EAGVTQFPSHSVIEKGQTVTLRCDPISGHDNLYWYRRVMGKEIKFLLHFVKESKQDESGMPNNRFLAERTGGTYSTLKVQPAELEDSGVYFCASSLPSLGTDTQYFGPGTRLTVL.

This clone was found a few times. The chain employs TRBV29-1 and TRBJ2-3; D call uncertain. CDR3 length: 13 residues. Germline values: CDR1 SQVTM, CDR2 ANQGSEA. The V end was cut by 4 bases, the J end by 1 base, with 9 bases between. The chain's CDR3 is CSVVGDGTDTQYF. DNA of the CDR3: TGCAGCGTTGTCGGCGACGGCACAGATACGCAGTATTTT.

The chain couples TRBV30 to TRBJ2-2; D ambiguous. The CDR3 sequence is 14 residues long. Germline lookup yields CDR1 GTSNPN and CDR2 SVGIG (reference sequence). Trimming took off 0 bases at V and 6 bases at J, with 11 bases between the two ends. The CDR3 loop is CAWSVLGIAGELFF. CDR3 nucleotides: TGTGCCTGGAGTGTACTGGGTATTGCCGGGGAGCTGTTTTTT.

In regard to this clone: Other DNA sequences in the same sample also yield this CDR3. J is TRBJ2-6 and V is TRBV29-1; D gene ambiguous. Germline CDR1 SQVTM, CDR2 ANQGSEA. The CDR3 covers 13 residues. V was clipped by 4 bases and J by 3 bases, with 7 bases between them. CDR3 nucleotides: TGCAGCGTTGTAGGAAGTGGGGCCAACGTCCTGACTTTC. Residues: CSVVGSGANVLTF.

This clone was detected a few times. This chain uses TRBV11-2 with TRBJ2-3; D possibly uses TRBD1 or TRBD2 (5 bases each). V was pared by 3 bases and J by 3 bases, with 16 bases between. The CDR3 spans 16 residues. Germline loops: CDR1 SGHAT, CDR2 FQNNGV. CDR3 residues: CASSLGTGPRTDTQYF. CDR3 bases: TGTGCCAGCAGCTTGGGTACGGGGCCCAGAACAGATACGCAGTATTTT. Full variable domain (outside the CDR3, taken from reference TRBV11-2 and TRBJ2-3): EAGVAQSPRYKIIEKRQSVAFWCNPISGHATLYWYQQILGQGPKLLIQFQNNGVVDDSQLPKDRFSAERLKGVDSTLKIQPAKLEDSAVYLCASSLGTGPRTDTQYFGPGTRLTVL.

V is TRBV2 and J is TRBJ2-1, with 8 bases lining up with TRBD2. The CDR3 has 15 amino acids. Germline V gives CDR1 SNHLY, CDR2 FYNNEI. J lost 4 bases, V lost 2 bases, and 4 bases had no gene match. CDR3 protein: CASSERSGGYNEQFF. The CDR3, as DNA: TGTGCCAGCAGTGAAAGGAGCGGGGGATACAATGAGCAGTTCTTC.

The CDR3 loop reads CASTEQGSGANVLTF. The CDR3 DNA reads TGCGCCAGCACAGAACAGGGATCTGGGGCCAACGTCCTGACTTTC. The chain employs TRBV5-1 and TRBJ2-6; a weak D match, TRBD1 (6 bases). V lost 6 bases to trimming and J lost 1 base, with 11 bases between them. CDR1 is SGHRS and CDR2 is YFSETQ in the germline V gene. The CDR3 loop spans 15 amino acids.

The chain joins TRBV30 to TRBJ1-5, with TRBD1 matching 7 bases. The CDR3 is 14 amino acids. Germline CDR1 is GTSNPN and CDR2 is SVGIG (reference sequence). V was clipped by 0 bases and J by 3 bases; unmatched bases: 2. In DNA form, the CDR3 reads TGTGCCTGGAGTGTAGGGACAGTCAATCAGCCCCAGCATTTT. It yields the protein CAWSVGTVNQPQHF.

This clone was counted between two and nine times. The V gene is TRBV10-3, the J gene TRBJ2-1; a possible D gene is TRBD1 (6 bases). CDR3 length equals 14 residues. The germline V gene has CDR1 ENHRY and CDR2 SYGVKD. Trimming took off 6 bases at V and 5 bases at J, with 14 bases between the two ends. CDR3: CAISRGGSNNEQFF. The DNA of the CDR3 is TGTGCCATCAGCCGTGGGGGCTCAAACAATGAGCAGTTCTTC.

This clone appeared a single time. V is TRBV30 and J is TRBJ1-1; no definite D call. The germline V gene has CDR1 GTSNPN and CDR2 SVGIG (reference sequence). Trimming removed 2 bases from V and 3 bases from J, with 10 bases in between. The CDR3 covers 13 residues. The CDR3 DNA is TGTGCCTGGAGTAAAGAATCCGACACTGAAGCTTTCTTT. It specifies CAWSKESDTEAFF.

This chain connects TRBV5-4 to TRBJ2-7; 7 nucleotides align to TRBD2. This CDR3 has 15 amino acids. Trimming cost V 0 bases and J 0 bases; bases outside gene matches: 3. CDR1 and CDR2 (germline): SGHNT, YYREEE (reference sequence). In DNA, the CDR3 is TGTGCCAGCAGCTTGGCCGGGGGGAGCTCCTACGAGCAGTACTTC. Translated, it gives CASSLAGGSSYEQYF.

In this sample, this clone turned up a few times. The gene calls are TRBV19 and TRBJ1-2; possible D gene TRBD1, 5 bases. Between the trimmed V and J ends, which lost 6 bases and 0 bases, there was a span of 11 bases. Germline values: CDR1 LNHDA, CDR2 SQIVND (reference sequence). The CDR3 length is 14 residues. CDR3 DNA: TGTGCCAGTAGAATGGGGGAACCTAACTATGGCTACACCTTC. As protein: CASRMGEPNYGYTF. Variable domain in full (rest from reference TRBV19 and TRBJ1-2): DGGITQSPKYLFRKEGQNVTLSCEQNLNHDAMYWYRQDPGQGLRLIYYSQIVNDFQKGDIAEGYSVSREKKESFPLTVTSAQKNPTAFYLCASRMGEPNYGYTFGSGTRLTVV.

This clone appeared once. The chain is built from TRBV5-1 and TRBJ1-2; D is ambiguous. The V end lost 0 bases, the J end lost 5 bases, and 8 bases lay between the germline ends. From germline, CDR1 is SGHRS and CDR2 YFSETQ. The CDR3 contains 13 residues. CDR3 DNA sequence: TGCGCCAGCAGCTTGGGGCTTAATTATGGCTACACCTTC. Translated: CASSLGLNYGYTF.

The rearrangement links TRBV29-1 to TRBJ2-5, with a tentative D call TRBD2 (5 bases). Trimming pared 0 bases from V and 8 bases from J, leaving 10 bases between. CDR1 is SQVTM and CDR2 is ANQGSEA in the germline V gene. CDR3 length: 12 amino acids. CDR3 sequence (DNA): TGCAGCGTTGAAGAAGGCGGGTCAACCCAGTACTTC. Its translation is CSVEEGGSTQYF.

The chain links TRBV25-1 to TRBJ1-2; no clear D. Germline CDR1 is MGHDK and CDR2 is SYGVNS. This CDR3 is 13 amino acids long. V dropped 2 bases and J dropped 4 bases, with 8 bases sitting between them. The CDR3 DNA reads TGTGCCAGCAGTGAAGGCTACACCTATGGCTACACCTTC. This codes for CASSEGYTYGYTF.

Comment on this clone: One end of the junction is discordant with germline, which a read error may explain. This chain joins TRBV15 and TRBJ2-3; 8 nucleotides match TRBD1. Per the germline V gene, CDR1 is LNHNV and CDR2 is YYDKDF (reference sequence). This CDR3 contains 15 residues. CDR3 sequence: CATSRESGGRGTQYF. CDR3 DNA sequence: TGTGCCACCAGCCGAGAGTCAGGGGGCCGTGGTACGCAGTATTTT. Full variable domain (remainder filled in from reference TRBV15 and TRBJ2-3): DAMVIQNPRYQVTQFGKPVTLSCSQTLNHNVMYWYQQKSSQAPKLLFHYYDKDFNNEADTPDNFQSRRPNTSFCFLDIRSPGLGDTAMYLCATSRESGGRGTQYFGPGTRLTVL.

The chain combines TRBV9 with TRBJ2-3, with 9 bases fitting TRBD2. Trimming at V came to 1 base and at J to 3 bases, leaving 6 bases not matched to a gene. CDR3 length: 16 amino acids. CDR1 is SGDLS, CDR2 YYNGEE, per germline. CDR3 region: CASSVLAGKSTDTQYF. The CDR3 bases are TGTGCCAGCAGCGTACTAGCGGGGAAATCTACAGATACGCAGTATTTT.

This clone was seen a few times. The genes are TRBV7-9 and TRBJ1-1; TRBD1 matches at 7 bases. This CDR3 is 17 amino acids long. Losses at the gene ends were 1 base for V and 1 base for J; bases not matched to a gene: 9. Germline CDR1 and CDR2: SEHNR and FQNEAQ (reference sequence). CDR3 DNA sequence: TGTGCCAGCAGCTTAGTAGCAGGACAGGCTCCGAACACTGAAGCTTTCTTT. It translates to CASSLVAGQAPNTEAFF.

This sequence joins TRBV9 and TRBJ2-5, with D uncertain. The CDR3 contains 15 residues. Trimming removed 0 bases at V and 5 bases at J, with 14 bases between. Germline lookup yields CDR1 SGDLS and CDR2 YYNGEE. The CDR3 DNA reads as TGTGCCAGCAGCGTAGATGGTCCGCAAGGGGAGACCCAGTACTTC. It encodes CASSVDGPQGETQYF. Based on the CDR3 plus reference TRBV9 and TRBJ2-5, the full variable domain is DSGVTQTPKHLITATGQRVTLRCSPRSGDLSVYWYQQSLDQGLQFLIQYYNGEERAKGNILERFSAQQFPDLHSELNLSSLELGDSALYFCASSVDGPQGETQYFGPGTRLLVL.

The V and J genes are TRBV7-6 and TRBJ2-3; TRBD2 agrees at 7 bases. Germline lookup yields CDR1 SGHVS and CDR2 FNYEAQ. CDR3 length: 16 amino acids. Germline trimming cut 1 base from V and 2 bases from J; bases unmatched to any gene: 6. CDR3 DNA sequence: TGTGCCAGCAGCTTAGATGCGGGGGTCCTCACAGATACGCAGTATTTT. It codes for CASSLDAGVLTDTQYF.

The chain is built from TRBV7-6 and TRBJ2-7, with D uncertain. Germline-derived CDR1 and CDR2 are SGHVS and FNYEAQ. Trimming took 6 bases from V and 5 from J, leaving 8 bases between them. The CDR3 contains 11 residues. The CDR3 sequence is CASSTEDEQYF. CDR3 nucleotides: TGTGCCAGCAGTACAGAGGACGAGCAGTACTTC. The variable domain in full, with the rest retrieved from reference TRBV7-6 and TRBJ2-7, is GAGVSQSPRYKVTKRGQDVALRCDPISGHVSLYWYRQALGQGPEFLTYFNYEAQQDKSGLPNDRFSAERPEGSISTLTIQRTEQRDSAMYRCASSTEDEQYFGPGTRLTVT.

A single count supports this clone. The V and J genes are TRBV29-1 and TRBJ2-2, with D possibly being TRBD1 or TRBD2 (6 bases each). With 7 bases removed from V and 5 bases from J, the gap between germline ends came to 17 bases. Germline V CDR1 and CDR2: SQVTM, ANQGSEA. This CDR3 comprises 14 residues. CDR3 region: CSAVRGGSTGELFF. The DNA of the CDR3 is TGCAGCGCCGTCAGAGGGGGGTCGACCGGGGAGCTGTTTTTT.

This chain connects TRBV11-2 to TRBJ2-3, with TRBD1 matching 9 bases. Germline trimming cut 5 bases from V and 3 bases from J; bases unmatched to any gene: 9. CDR3 size: 16 residues. The germline gives CDR1 SGHAT, CDR2 FQNNGV. CDR3 residues: CASSPDRGFQTDTQYF. Here the CDR3 DNA reads TGTGCCAGCAGCCCGGACAGGGGCTTTCAGACAGATACGCAGTATTTT.

V usage is TRBV30 and J usage is TRBJ2-7; tentative D call: TRBD1 (5 bases). The V gene's germline CDR1 is GTSNPN and CDR2 SVGIG (reference sequence). Trimming stripped 0 bases from V and 4 bases from J, with 13 bases between. The CDR3 runs to 14 residues. The DNA of the CDR3 is TGTGCCTGGAGTGTAGATACAGGCCGTTACGAGCAGTACTTC. It encodes CAWSVDTGRYEQYF. The full variable domain, with the rest looked up from reference TRBV30 and TRBJ2-7, is SQTIHQWPATLVQPVGSPLSLECTVEGTSNPNLYWYRQAAGRGLQLLFYSVGIGQISSEVPQNLSASRPQDRQFILSSKKLLLSDSGFYLCAWSVDTGRYEQYFGPGTRLTVT.

The chain recombines TRBV7-2 with TRBJ2-5, with D unresolved. The V end lost 8 bases, the J end lost 2 bases, and 6 bases lay between the germline ends. Germline assignment: CDR1 SGHTA and CDR2 FQGNSA. This CDR3 has 11 amino acids. CDR3 nucleotides: TGTGCCAGCCAAGAGCAAGAGACCCAGTACTTC. This translates into CASQEQETQYF. The full variable domain, its missing parts supplied by reference TRBV7-2 and TRBJ2-5, is GAGVSQSPSNKVTEKGKDVELRCDPISGHTALYWYRQSLGQGLEFLIYFQGNSAPDKSGLPSDRFSAERTGGSVSTLTIQRTQQEDSAVYLCASQEQETQYFGPGTRLLVL.